This TCR beta chain was found in a study of metastatic and nonmetastatic thyroid tumors (dated by TCRdb to about 2020). Regarding the research as a whole: Repertoires were compared across peripheral blood and tumor or nodule tissue samples from malignant and benign thyroid patients. General conclusions and limits of the study: TCR beta diversity was reported as significantly higher in malignant tumors than in benign nodules, in both blood and tumor samples.

Receptors were amplified or captured by PCR. Data came from an Illumina HiSeq 4000. High-throughput sequencing was used to profile the TCR beta-chain CDR3 region of each patient. In the original analysis: The researchers built a classifier to tell apart papillary thyroid cancer patients with distant metastasis, based on CDR3 differences among clinicopathological groups. To measure repertoire diversity the researchers used the Shannon index, while the Morisita-Horn index served to gauge how similar the tumor and blood repertoires were. In TCRdb, the public reads were trimmed at Q25 with fastp and aligned with MiXCR, with productive beta chains retained. The V and J calls come from TCRdb's annotation, not from the publication. Within this sample are around 20,000 clones, with approximately 26% of them counted one time only. Of the sample, more than 6% is held by the ten largest clones. In its sample, this clone was seen many times. Which antigen it targets is not known. No much larger clonotype is one base removed from it; base qualities were not supplied.

None of the patients had been given any treatment before thyroid surgery. Using T-cell receptor beta sequencing, the researchers looked back retrospectively at clinical samples from patients, gathered between about 2011 and 2019. CDR1 and CDR2 (LGHNA, YSLEER) derive from the germline V gene. Counted from cysteine to phenylalanine, this CDR3 has 16 amino acids. The CDR3 DNA has 48 bases and is translated from base 1. V is cut by 5 bases and J by 2 bases, and the space between the germline ends is 18 bases. This receptor was taken from a female donor with papillary thyroid cancer or a benign thyroid nodule (not recorded which). Some clones in this sample may be carry-over from other donors' samples. The V and J genes are TRBV4-3 and TRBJ1-1; perhaps TRBD1 is the D gene, with 5 bases matching. The sequenced sample was blood. The CDR3 protein: CASSWTRGYGNTEAFF. DNA sequence: TGCGCCAGCAGCTGGACGAGGGGCTATGGAAACACTGAAGCTTTCTTT.